These T cell receptor beta chains were read from a single sample in a study of patients and donors after allogeneic stem cell transplantation. TCRdb re-analysed the RT-PCR reads in MiXCR, keeping a single row per CDR3 protein. Of 200,000 to 250,000 distinct CDR3 sequences listed, around an eighth are singletons. Sequenced: blood, either unsorted or a sorted T cell fraction (not recorded which). These receptors were obtained from a human donor who was either an allogeneic HSCT recipient or a stem cell or donor lymphocyte infusion donor (not recorded which). It is not recorded whose cells these are; they may come from a transplant donor. CDR3s include the opening cysteine and the closing phenylalanine or tryptophan. D genes are given only for firm matches. Not every row has a clone size; where given, it reads once, few, many or a size class.

>.|TRBJ1-1|many|TRBV12-3/TRBV12-4|13
CASSSQGLEVSFF
TGTGCCAGCAGCTCTCAGGGTTTGGAGGTATCTTTCTTT
>.|TRBJ1-2|.|TRBV18|13
CASSLDSVRGYTF
TGTGCCAGCTCACTGGACAGCGTCCGTGGCTACACCTTC
>.|TRBJ2-4|.|TRBV28|16
CASSPPGGGGANIQYF
TGTGCCAGCAGTCCCCCCGGGGGCGGGGGCGCGAACATTCAGTACTTC
>.|TRBJ1-1|few|TRBV20-1|11
CSASEDTEAFF
TGCAGTGCTAGTGAGGACACTGAAGCTTTCTTT
>.|TRBJ2-3|.|TRBV4-1|16
CASSQVNLVSTDTQYF
TGCGCCAGCAGCCAAGTTAATTTAGTTTCCACAGATACGCAGTATTTT
>.|TRBJ1-2|few|TRBV25-1|14
CASGGPWPNYGYTF
TGTGCCAGCGGGGGACCATGGCCTAACTATGGCTACACCTTC
>.|TRBJ1-5|.|TRBV6-7|16
CASSKQEDRRNQPQHF
TGTGCCAGCAGTAAACAGGAAGACAGGCGGAATCAGCCCCAGCATTTT
>TRBD2|TRBJ2-1|many|TRBV7-2|16
CASSAQLAASYNEQFF
TGTGCCAGCAGCGCCCAACTAGCGGCCTCCTACAATGAGCAGTTCTTC
>TRBD2|TRBJ2-1|many|TRBV9|16
CASSVGGTSGTDEQFF
TGTGCCAGCAGCGTAGGGGGGACTAGCGGGACCGATGAGCAGTTCTTC
>TRBD1|TRBJ1-5|few|TRBV18|16
CASSPFNRGQGQPQHF
TGTGCCAGCTCACCCTTCAACAGGGGGCAGGGTCAGCCCCAGCATTTT
>TRBD2|TRBJ2-7|.|TRBV7-3|17
CASSPGLAGGPSGEQYF
TGTGCCAGCAGCCCTGGACTAGCGGGAGGGCCGTCGGGCGAGCAGTACTTC
>.|TRBJ1-4|few|TRBV5-1|15
CASSPGGATNEKLFF
TGCGCCAGCAGCCCGGGGGGGGCAACTAATGAAAAACTGTTTTTT
>.|TRBJ2-2|.|TRBV4-1|15
CASSQSRDIYGELFF
TGCGCCAGCAGCCAGTCCAGGGATATCTACGGGGAGCTGTTTTTT
>.|TRBJ2-7|few|TRBV7-2|13
CASSSPRGWEQYF
TGTGCCAGCAGCTCGCCTAGGGGCTGGGAGCAGTACTTC
>.|TRBJ2-2|many|TRBV6-2/TRBV6-3|18
CASNGRRLAPGNTGELFF
TGTGCCTCCAACGGGAGACGATTAGCCCCTGGGAACACCGGGGAGCTGTTTTTT
>.|TRBJ2-1|.|TRBV5-5|15
CASSLFRTSYNEQFF
TGTGCCAGCAGCTTGTTTAGGACCTCCTACAATGAGCAGTTCTTC
>.|TRBJ2-1|.|TRBV3-1|17
CASSQDLGGGLYNEQFF
TGTGCCAGCAGCCAAGATTTGGGAGGGGGCCTTTACAATGAGCAGTTCTTC
>TRBD1|TRBJ1-2|.|TRBV7-9|14
CASSLAGTGEYYTF
TGTGCCAGCAGCTTAGCGGGGACAGGGGAATACTACACCTTC
>.|TRBJ2-3|few|TRBV29-1|12
CSVQGDADTQYF
TGCAGCGTCCAGGGAGACGCAGATACGCAGTATTTT
>.|TRBJ2-7|many|TRBV20-1|13
CSARVLGNYEQYF
TGCAGTGCTAGAGTGCTGGGGAACTACGAGCAGTACTTC
>TRBD2|TRBJ2-7|many|TRBV29-1|13
CSVGLAGSYEQYF
TGCAGCGTTGGACTAGCGGGATCCTACGAGCAGTACTTC
>TRBD1|TRBJ2-7|few|TRBV15|16
CATSRGGTGARYEQYF
TGTGCCACCAGCAGAGGAGGGACAGGGGCCCGCTACGAGCAGTACTTC
>TRBD1|TRBJ1-6|.|TRBV13|15
CASSAQGDRRPPLHF
TGTGCCAGCAGCGCTCAGGGGGATAGGAGGCCACCCCTCCACTTT
>.|TRBJ2-5|many|TRBV20-1|14
CSASSGGARETQYF
TGCAGTGCTAGCTCAGGCGGGGCCAGGGAGACCCAGTACTTC
>TRBD2|TRBJ2-5|few|TRBV5-1|16
CASSPQTSGIGETQYF
TGCGCCAGCAGCCCGCAGACTAGCGGGATAGGAGAGACCCAGTACTTC
>.|TRBJ2-6|many|TRBV10-3|17
CAISDIRGYSGANVLTF
TGTGCCATCAGTGATATTAGGGGGTACTCTGGGGCCAACGTCCTGACTTTC
>TRBD2|TRBJ2-2|.|TRBV11-2|15
CASRLAGANTGELFF
TGTGCCAGCAGATTAGCGGGGGCGAACACCGGGGAGCTGTTTTTT
>TRBD1|TRBJ2-7|.|TRBV5-6|17
CASSSDQVTGGLYEQYF
TGTGCCAGCAGTTCAGACCAGGTGACAGGGGGCCTTTACGAGCAGTACTTC
>.|TRBJ2-1|many|TRBV23-1|13
CASRRGLFNEQFF
TGCGCCAGCAGACGCGGACTGTTCAATGAGCAGTTCTTC
>TRBD2|TRBJ2-3|once|TRBV19|16
CASSTSSGMRPDTQYF
TGTGCCAGTAGTACCTCTAGCGGGATGAGACCAGATACGCAGTATTTT
>.|TRBJ2-2|.|TRBV12-3/TRBV12-4|13
CASSLRQPGELFF
TGTGCCAGCAGTTTGAGACAGCCCGGGGAGCTGTTTTTT
>.|TRBJ1-5|many|TRBV25-1|13
CASRGNGNQPQHF
TGTGCCAGCAGAGGGAACGGCAATCAGCCCCAGCATTTT
>TRBD2|TRBJ2-1|many|TRBV6-2/TRBV6-3|17
CASSYDGLAVFYNEQFF
TGTGCCAGCAGTTACGATGGACTAGCGGTCTTTTACAATGAGCAGTTCTTC
>TRBD1|TRBJ1-4|few|TRBV5-1|15
CASTEGDRKDEKLFF
TGCGCCAGCACCGAAGGGGACAGAAAGGACGAAAAACTGTTTTTT
>TRBD2|TRBJ2-7|few|TRBV6-1|15
CAAGDHLLSNYEQYF
TGTGCCGCGGGGGACCACTTGCTATCTAACTACGAGCAGTACTTC
>.|TRBJ2-1|.|TRBV2|15
CASSVTWTDYNEQFF
TGTGCCAGCAGTGTGACTTGGACAGATTACAATGAGCAGTTCTTC
>.|TRBJ1-1|.|TRBV7-2|13
CASSLFGAAEAFF
TGTGCCAGCAGCTTATTTGGGGCGGCTGAAGCTTTCTTT
>.|TRBJ1-1|.|TRBV5-5|12
CASSRRNTEAFF
TGTGCCAGCAGCCGACGAAACACTGAAGCTTTCTTT
>TRBD2|TRBJ2-5|.|TRBV3-1|17
CASSPLVGGRAPETQYF
TGTGCCAGCAGCCCCCTAGTGGGAGGGAGGGCCCCAGAGACCCAGTACTTC
>TRBD1|TRBJ1-5|many|TRBV12-3/TRBV12-4|16
CASSPPSTGGNQPQHF
TGTGCCAGCAGCCCTCCCTCAACAGGGGGCAATCAGCCCCAGCATTTT
>.|TRBJ2-1|many|TRBV7-9|15
CASSLSASSYNEQFF
TGTGCCAGCAGCTTGTCCGCAAGCTCCTACAATGAGCAGTTCTTC
>.|TRBJ1-5|.|TRBV23-1|18
CASSQSKGRLYSNQPQHF
TGCGCCAGCAGTCAATCAAAGGGGCGACTATATAGCAATCAGCCCCAGCATTTT
>.|TRBJ1-5|.|TRBV29-1|13
CSVEQGSNQPQHF
TGCAGCGTTGAACAGGGTAGCAATCAGCCCCAGCATTTT
>.|TRBJ2-7|many|TRBV7-3|15
CASSLSPRSSYEQYF
TGTGCCAGCAGCTTAAGCCCCCGGAGCTCCTACGAGCAGTACTTC
>.|TRBJ1-1|.|TRBV5-1|17
CPSSVGLGLAMNTEAFF
TGCCCCAGCAGCGTTGGGCTTGGCTTGGCCATGAACACTGAAGCTTTCTTT
>TRBD2|TRBJ2-4|few|TRBV5-6|16
CASSLEARTSGNIQYF
TGTGCCAGCAGCTTGGAAGCGAGGACTAGCGGAAACATTCAGTACTTC
>TRBD2|TRBJ2-5|.|TRBV11-3|16
CASSGNSGRTVATQYF
TGTGCCAGCAGCGGAAACTCCGGGAGGACGGTAGCGACCCAGTACTTC
>TRBD2|TRBJ2-7|few|TRBV4-2|18
CASSQEVGSGGTPYEQYF
TGTGCCAGCAGCCAAGAGGTTGGTAGCGGGGGGACCCCCTACGAGCAGTACTTC
>.|TRBJ2-3|many|TRBV12-3/TRBV12-4|15
CASNPSGGGTDTQYF
TGTGCCAGCAACCCGTCAGGGGGGGGGACAGATACGCAGTATTTT
>TRBD1|TRBJ2-7|few|TRBV3-1|13
CASSAQGVYEQYF
TGTGCCAGCAGCGCACAGGGGGTCTACGAGCAGTACTTC
>.|TRBJ2-6|few|TRBV11-2|18
CASSSSDIPLAGANVLTF
TGTGCCAGCAGCTCCTCGGACATTCCTCTAGCGGGGGCCAACGTCCTGACTTTC
>TRBD1|TRBJ1-1|.|TRBV5-1|15
CASSLQGAPNTEAFF
TGCGCCAGCAGCTTACAGGGGGCCCCGAACACTGAAGCTTTCTTT
>TRBD1|TRBJ2-7|.|TRBV7-9|17
CASSLRGGGLQGYEQYF
TGTGCCAGCAGCTTAAGAGGGGGCGGCCTTCAAGGCTACGAGCAGTACTTC
>TRBD1|TRBJ2-2|.|TRBV20-1|13
CSAIPGGAGELFF
TGCAGTGCGATCCCAGGGGGCGCCGGGGAGCTGTTTTTT
>TRBD1|TRBJ2-2|many|TRBV29-1|13
CSGDRVGTGELFF
TGCAGCGGTGACAGGGTCGGAACCGGGGAGCTGTTTTTT
>TRBD2|TRBJ2-3|.|TRBV15|15
CATSRSGGAEDTQYF
TGTGCCACCAGCCGTAGCGGGGGGGCCGAAGATACGCAGTATTTT